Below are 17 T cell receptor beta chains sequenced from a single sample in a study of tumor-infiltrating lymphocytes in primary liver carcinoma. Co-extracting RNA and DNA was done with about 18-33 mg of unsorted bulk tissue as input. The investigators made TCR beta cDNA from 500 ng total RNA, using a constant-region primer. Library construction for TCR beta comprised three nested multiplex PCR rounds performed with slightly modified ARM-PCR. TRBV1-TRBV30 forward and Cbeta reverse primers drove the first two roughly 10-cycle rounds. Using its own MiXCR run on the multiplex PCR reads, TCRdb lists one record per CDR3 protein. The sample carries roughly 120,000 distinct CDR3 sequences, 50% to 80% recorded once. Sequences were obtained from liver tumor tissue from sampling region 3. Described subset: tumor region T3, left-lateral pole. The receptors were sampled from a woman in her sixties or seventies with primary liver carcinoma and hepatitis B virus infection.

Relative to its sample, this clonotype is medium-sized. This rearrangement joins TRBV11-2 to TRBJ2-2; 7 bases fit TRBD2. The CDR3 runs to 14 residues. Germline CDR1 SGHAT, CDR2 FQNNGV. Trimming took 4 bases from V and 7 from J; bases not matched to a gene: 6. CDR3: CASSSRAGSGELFF. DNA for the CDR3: TGTGCCAGCAGCTCTAGAGCGGGGAGCGGGGAGCTGTTTTTT. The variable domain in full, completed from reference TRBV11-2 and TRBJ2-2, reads EAGVAQSPRYKIIEKRQSVAFWCNPISGHATLYWYQQILGQGPKLLIQFQNNGVVDDSQLPKDRFSAERLKGVDSTLKIQPAKLEDSAVYLCASSSRAGSGELFFGEGSRLTVL.

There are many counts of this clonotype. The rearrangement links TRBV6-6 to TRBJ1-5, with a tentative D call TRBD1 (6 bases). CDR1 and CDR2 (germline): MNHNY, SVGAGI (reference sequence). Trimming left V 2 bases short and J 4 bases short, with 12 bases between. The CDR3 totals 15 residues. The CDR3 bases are TGTGCCAGCAGTTACGCCAACAGGGAAAATCAGCCCCAGCATTTT. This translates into CASSYANRENQPQHF.

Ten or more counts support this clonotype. The CDR3 DNA sequence: TGCAGCGTCTCCGGGACCGTCCCTCTCACAGATACGCAGTATTTT. It codes for CSVSGTVPLTDTQYF. This chain links TRBV29-1 with TRBJ2-3; D assignment may be TRBD1 or TRBD2 (5 bases each). The CDR3 covers 15 residues. The germline V and J ends were trimmed by 6 bases and 2 bases, with 18 bases remaining between them. Germline V gives CDR1 SQVTM, CDR2 ANQGSEA.

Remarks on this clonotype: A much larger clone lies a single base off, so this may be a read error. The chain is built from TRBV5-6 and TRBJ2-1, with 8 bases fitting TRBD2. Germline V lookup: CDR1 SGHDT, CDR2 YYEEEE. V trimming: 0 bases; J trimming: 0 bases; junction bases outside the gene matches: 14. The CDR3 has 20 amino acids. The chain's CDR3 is CASSLALPGLGQRSYNEQFF. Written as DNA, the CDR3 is TGTGCCAGCAGCTTGGCTCTGCCGGGACTAGGGCAACGCTCCTACAATGAGCAGTTCTTC.

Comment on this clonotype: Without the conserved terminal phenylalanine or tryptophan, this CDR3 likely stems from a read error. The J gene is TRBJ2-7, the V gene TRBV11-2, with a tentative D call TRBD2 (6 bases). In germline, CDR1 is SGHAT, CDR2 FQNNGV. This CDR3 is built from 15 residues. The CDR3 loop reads CASSLLLATSYEQYL. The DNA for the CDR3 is TGCGCCAGCAGCTTACTCCTAGCGACCTCCTACGAGCAGTACTTA.

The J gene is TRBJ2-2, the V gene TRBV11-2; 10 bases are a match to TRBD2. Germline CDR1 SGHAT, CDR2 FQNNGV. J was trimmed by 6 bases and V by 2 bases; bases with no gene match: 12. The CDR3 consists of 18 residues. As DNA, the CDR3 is TGTGCCAGCAGCTTATGGGTGGGGACTAGCGTTGGCCCCGGGGAGCTGTTTTTT. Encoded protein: CASSLWVGTSVGPGELFF.

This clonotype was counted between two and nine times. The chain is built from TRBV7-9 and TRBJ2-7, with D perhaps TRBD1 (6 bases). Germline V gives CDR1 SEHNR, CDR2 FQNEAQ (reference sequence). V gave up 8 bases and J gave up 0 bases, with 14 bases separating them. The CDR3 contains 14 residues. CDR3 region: CASASTGPSYEQYF. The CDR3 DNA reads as TGTGCCAGCGCATCGACAGGTCCCTCCTACGAGCAGTACTTC.

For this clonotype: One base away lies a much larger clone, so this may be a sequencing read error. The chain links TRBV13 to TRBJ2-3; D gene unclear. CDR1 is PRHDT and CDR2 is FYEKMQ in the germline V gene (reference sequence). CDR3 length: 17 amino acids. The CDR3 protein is CVSSPPPKKWGTDTQYF. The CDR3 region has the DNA TGTGTCAGCAGCCCCCCTCCCAAAAAATGGGGCACAGATACGCAGTATTTT.

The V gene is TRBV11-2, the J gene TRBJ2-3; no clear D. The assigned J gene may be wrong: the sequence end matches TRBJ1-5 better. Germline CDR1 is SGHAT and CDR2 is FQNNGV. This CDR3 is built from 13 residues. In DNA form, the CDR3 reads TGTGCCAGCAACTCCGGACCCACAGATACGCAGCATTTT. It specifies CASNSGPTDTQHF.

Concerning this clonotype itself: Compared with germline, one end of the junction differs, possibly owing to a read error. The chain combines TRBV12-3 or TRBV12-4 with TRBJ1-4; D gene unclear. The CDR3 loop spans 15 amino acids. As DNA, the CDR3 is TGTGCCAGCAGTTTAGGCGCCAGGCCTAATGAAGAACTGTTTTTT. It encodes CASSLGARPNEELFF.

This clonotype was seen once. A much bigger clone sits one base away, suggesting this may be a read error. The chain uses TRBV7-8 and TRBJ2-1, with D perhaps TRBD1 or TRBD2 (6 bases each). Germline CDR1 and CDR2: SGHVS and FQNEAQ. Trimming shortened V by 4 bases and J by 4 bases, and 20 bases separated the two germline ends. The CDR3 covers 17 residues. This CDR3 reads CASSSGRRLGGYNEQFF. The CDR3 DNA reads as TGTGCCAGCAGCTCCGGACGGCGCCTAGGGGGGTACAATGAGCAGTTCTTC.

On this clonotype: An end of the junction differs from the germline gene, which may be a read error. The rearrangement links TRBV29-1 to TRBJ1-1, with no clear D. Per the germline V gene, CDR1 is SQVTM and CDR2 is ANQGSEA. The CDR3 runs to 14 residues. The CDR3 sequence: CIVTRMATGTEAFF. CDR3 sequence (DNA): TGCATCGTTACCCGCATGGCCACGGGCACTGAAGCTTTCTTT.

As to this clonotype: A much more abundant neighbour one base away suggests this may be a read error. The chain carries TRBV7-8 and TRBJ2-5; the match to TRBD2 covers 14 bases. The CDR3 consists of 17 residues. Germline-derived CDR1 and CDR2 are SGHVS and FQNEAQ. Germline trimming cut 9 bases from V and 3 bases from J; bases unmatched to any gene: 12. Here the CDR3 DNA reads TGTGCCAGGAGCGAGACTAGCGGGAGGGCCTCGGAAGAGACCCAGTACTTC. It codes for CARSETSGRASEETQYF.

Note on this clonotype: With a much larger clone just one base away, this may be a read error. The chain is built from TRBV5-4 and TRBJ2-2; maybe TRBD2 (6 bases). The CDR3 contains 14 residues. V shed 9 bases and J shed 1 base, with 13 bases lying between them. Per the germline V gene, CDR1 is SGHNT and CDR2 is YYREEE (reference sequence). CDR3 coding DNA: TGTGCCACCCGGGACTGCCTGAACACCGGGGAGCTGTTTTTT. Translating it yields CATRDCLNTGELFF.

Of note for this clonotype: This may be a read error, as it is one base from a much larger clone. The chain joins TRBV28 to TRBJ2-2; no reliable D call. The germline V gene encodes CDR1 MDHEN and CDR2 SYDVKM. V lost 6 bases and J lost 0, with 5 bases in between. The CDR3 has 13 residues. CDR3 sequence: CASRTTNTGELFF. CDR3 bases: TGTGCCAGCAGGACCACGAACACCGGGGAGCTGTTTTTT.

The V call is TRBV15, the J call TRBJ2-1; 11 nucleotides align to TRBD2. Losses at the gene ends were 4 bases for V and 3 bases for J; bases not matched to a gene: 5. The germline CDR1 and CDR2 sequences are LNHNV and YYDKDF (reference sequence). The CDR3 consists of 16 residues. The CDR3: CATSKGLAEHYNEQFF. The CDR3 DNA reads TGTGCCACCAGCAAGGGACTAGCGGAACACTACAATGAGCAGTTCTTC.

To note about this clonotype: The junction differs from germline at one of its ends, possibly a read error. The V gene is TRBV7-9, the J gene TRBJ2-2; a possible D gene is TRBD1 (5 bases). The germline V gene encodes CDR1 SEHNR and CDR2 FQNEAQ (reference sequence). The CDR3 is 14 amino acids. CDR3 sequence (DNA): TGTGCCAGCAGAACAGGCACGAACATCGGGGAGCTGTTTTTT. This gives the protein CASRTGTNIGELFF.